These 27 T cell receptor beta chains came from one sample sequenced in a study of Ad26.COV2.S vaccination and SARS-CoV-2 variants. Assay used: immunoSEQ multiplex PCR; TCRdb lists only in-frame clones, some missing. The sample includes over 250,000 clones, around 87% of them seen just once. Treatment specified: 15 to 20 received Ad26.COV2.S at low or high dose, single or two shots; five or six received placebo; per-sample allocation not given. At day 63 after the first vaccine or placebo injection, samples were drawn. Sequencing used peripheral blood, obtained in a trial of Ad26.COV2.S vaccine versus placebo. These TCRs come from a person between 18 and 65 years old who received the Ad26.COV2.S COVID-19 vaccine or a placebo.

The chain is built from TRBV6-4 and TRBJ1-2; 10 bases match TRBD1. With V trimmed by 6 bases and J by 8 bases, 3 bases remained unmatched. This CDR3 is built from 12 residues. Germline CDR1 and CDR2: MRHNA and SNTAGT. CDR3 DNA: TGTGCCAGCAGGGGGACAGGGGACGGCTACACCTTC. Translated: CASRGTGDGYTF.

The chain uses TRBV18 and TRBJ2-3; unclear D gene. The CDR3 is 14 amino acids. Trimming stripped 0 bases from V and 3 bases from J, with 7 bases between. CDR1 KGHSH and CDR2 LQKENI come from the germline V gene. CDR3 region: CASSPPERTDTQYF. In nucleotides, the CDR3 is TGTGCCAGCTCACCACCTGAGAGAACAGATACGCAGTATTTT. The complete variable domain, with remaining parts taken from reference TRBV18 and TRBJ2-3, reads NAGVMQNPRHLVRRRGQEARLRCSPMKGHSHVYWYRQLPEEGLKFMVYLQKENIIDESGMPKERFSAEFPKEGPSILRIQQVVRGDSAAYFCASSPPERTDTQYFGPGTRLTVL.

Here the CDR3 DNA reads TGTGCCAGCAGTGAATCGGGGACACAATACAATGAGCAGTTCTTC. It yields the protein CASSESGTQYNEQFF. This rearrangement joins TRBV25-1 to TRBJ2-1; TRBD1 is a possible D gene (6 bases). Trimming removed 1 base from V and 4 bases from J, with 11 bases in between. The V gene's germline CDR1 is MGHDK and CDR2 SYGVNS. The CDR3 covers 15 residues. The full variable domain, completed using reference TRBV25-1 and TRBJ2-1, is EADIYQTPRYLVIGTGKKITLECSQTMGHDKMYWYQQDPGMELHLIHYSYGVNSTEKGDLSSESTVSRIRTEHFPLTLESARPSHTSQYLCASSESGTQYNEQFFGPGTRLTVL.

CDR3 in DNA: TGTGCCAGCAGTGATATAGGACATACGAACACCGGGGAGCTGTTTTTT. Protein product: CASSDIGHTNTGELFF. The chain couples TRBV6-1 to TRBJ2-2, with D perhaps TRBD1 (5 bases). Germline assignment: CDR1 MNHNS and CDR2 SASEGT. Trimming removed 3 bases from V and 0 bases from J, with 11 bases in between. The CDR3 loop spans 16 amino acids.

This clone was seen once. This chain uses TRBV6-5 with TRBJ1-1; TRBD1 aligns across 8 bases. V shed 6 bases, J shed 4 bases, and the junction held 7 bases outside the gene matches. Germline CDR1 MNHEY, CDR2 SVGAGI. CDR3 size: 14 residues. Here the CDR3 reads CASRSTGGGTEAFF. CDR3 sequence (DNA): TGTGCCAGCAGGTCAACAGGGGGGGGCACTGAAGCTTTCTTT.

This clone came up a few times. The chain combines TRBV7-2 with TRBJ1-3, with a tentative D call TRBD1 (6 bases). This CDR3 has 16 residues. V shed 0 bases and J shed 0 bases, with 9 bases lying between them. Looked up from germline, CDR1 is SGHTA and CDR2 is FQGNSA. The CDR3 region is CASSLAQGGSGNTIYF. CDR3 DNA sequence: TGTGCCAGCAGCTTAGCCCAAGGGGGCTCTGGAAACACCATATATTTT.

V and J are TRBV30 and TRBJ2-5; 7 bases align to TRBD2. CDR3 length equals 13 residues. With V trimmed by 1 base and J by 2 bases, 1 base remained unmatched. The germline V gene encodes CDR1 GTSNPN and CDR2 SVGIG (reference sequence). The CDR3 DNA sequence: TGTGCCTGGAGTGGGGGACTACAAGAGACCCAGTACTTC. This gives the protein CAWSGGLQETQYF.

The chain recombines TRBV7-6 with TRBJ2-6, with 7 bases lining up with TRBD1. Unmatched junction bases numbered 5, after V lost 1 base and J lost 2 bases. Germline values: CDR1 SGHVS, CDR2 FNYEAQ. This CDR3 has 17 residues. CDR3 sequence: CASSLGGGLTGANVLTF. As DNA, the CDR3 is TGTGCCAGCAGCTTAGGAGGGGGCCTGACTGGGGCCAACGTCCTGACTTTC.

The chain uses TRBV6-5 and TRBJ2-1, with 7 bases that match TRBD2. Losses at the gene ends were 10 bases for V and 0 bases for J; bases not matched to a gene: 6. CDR3 length equals 14 residues. Germline assignment: CDR1 MNHEY and CDR2 SVGAGI. CDR3 sequence reads: CATQAGTSYNEQFF. For the CDR3, the DNA is TGTGCCACCCAAGCGGGAACCTCCTACAATGAGCAGTTCTTC.

The V call is TRBV5-4, the J call TRBJ1-1; D might be TRBD1 (5 bases). This CDR3 region has 14 residues. Trimming removed 4 bases from V and 1 base from J, with 11 bases in between. The germline V gene has CDR1 SGHNT and CDR2 YYREEE (reference sequence). The CDR3 DNA reads as TGTGCCAGCAGCCTGGGACTCTCGAACACTGAAGCTTTCTTT. Translation: CASSLGLSNTEAFF.

V usage is TRBV7-2 and J usage is TRBJ2-5, with 9 nucleotides matching TRBD2. Germline values: CDR1 SGHTA, CDR2 FQGNSA. Losses at the gene ends were 3 bases for V and 5 bases for J; bases not matched to a gene: 7. This CDR3 spans 15 amino acids. The DNA for the CDR3 is TGTGCCAGCAGCTTCGTAGCGGGGGCGGGGGAGACCCAGTACTTC. Its translation is CASSFVAGAGETQYF.

The CDR3 loop is CARRGSTNEQYF. Here the CDR3 DNA reads TGCGCCAGAAGGGGCAGCACGAACGAGCAGTACTTC. The chain uses TRBV23-1 and TRBJ2-7; maybe TRBD1 (5 bases). TRBV23-1 is an open reading frame, and its role is uncertain. V gave up 9 bases and J gave up 5 bases, with 14 bases separating them. CDR3 length: 12 amino acids.

The chain links TRBV29-1 to TRBJ1-1, with 8 positions matching TRBD1. There are 13 residues in the CDR3. The trim removed 6 bases at V and 4 bases at J, leaving 7 bases unmatched. Per the germline V gene, CDR1 is SQVTM and CDR2 is ANQGSEA. The CDR3: CSVIATGGTEAFF. CDR3 bases: TGCAGCGTCATCGCTACAGGGGGCACTGAAGCTTTCTTT.

The genes are TRBV9 and TRBJ1-1; perhaps TRBD1 as D (5 bases). Germline-derived CDR1 and CDR2 are SGDLS and YYNGEE. The CDR3 is 14 residues long. The V end lost 3 bases, the J end lost 0 bases, and 9 bases lay between the germline ends. As DNA, the CDR3 is TGTGCCAGCAGCGAGGGACCGGTGAACACTGAAGCTTTCTTT. Residues: CASSEGPVNTEAFF. The full variable domain, its missing parts supplied by reference TRBV9 and TRBJ1-1, is DSGVTQTPKHLITATGQRVTLRCSPRSGDLSVYWYQQSLDQGLQFLIQYYNGEERAKGNILERFSAQQFPDLHSELNLSSLELGDSALYFCASSEGPVNTEAFFGQGTRLTVV.

Of note for this clone: The sample holds other DNA sequences that translate to the same CDR3. The J gene is TRBJ1-1, the V gene TRBV2, with unresolved D. The CDR3 runs to 13 residues. Germline lookup yields CDR1 SNHLY and CDR2 FYNNEI. V shed 6 bases and J shed 5 bases, with 13 bases lying between them. The CDR3 loop is CASRRTGGTEAFF. The CDR3 DNA follows: TGTGCCAGCAGGAGGACGGGTGGGACTGAAGCTTTCTTT.

The rearrangement uses TRBV19 and TRBJ2-1; D is possibly TRBD1 (6 bases). The CDR3 extends over 17 amino acids. Trimming shortened V by 4 bases and J by 5 bases, and 21 bases separated the two germline ends. Germline V gene data show CDR1 as LNHDA and CDR2 as SQIVND (reference sequence). The CDR3 spells CASSSPRWVKGDNEQFF. The CDR3 DNA reads as TGTGCCAGTAGTAGCCCTAGGTGGGTCAAGGGGGACAATGAGCAGTTCTTC.

The rearrangement uses TRBV6-2 or TRBV6-3 and TRBJ2-2, with D tentatively TRBD1 (6 bases). This CDR3 spans 14 amino acids. Germline V gives CDR1 MNHEY, CDR2 SVGEGT. V dropped 4 bases and J dropped 5 bases, with 11 bases sitting between them. In nucleotides, the CDR3 is TGTGCCAGCAGTTCCCAGGGGTGGACCGGGGAGCTGTTTTTT. It encodes CASSSQGWTGELFF.

The rearrangement joins TRBV10-3 to TRBJ2-3; TRBD2 agrees at 11 bases. Per germline, CDR1 ENHRY and CDR2 SYGVKD. Trimming cost V 4 bases and J 2 bases; bases outside gene matches: 2. The CDR3 totals 15 residues. The CDR3 region has the DNA TGTGCCATCAGTGTACTAGCGGGGGTCACAGATACGCAGTATTTT. Protein sequence: CAISVLAGVTDTQYF.

CDR3 amino acids: CASSVRGYGEQYF. DNA of the CDR3: TGTGCCAGCAGCGTTAGAGGGTATGGCGAGCAGTACTTC. J is TRBJ2-7 and V is TRBV9; TRBD2 might be the D (5 bases). Trimming removed 2 bases at V and 6 bases at J, with 12 bases between. The CDR3 is 13 residues long. CDR1 SGDLS and CDR2 YYNGEE come from the germline V gene.

The rearrangement joins TRBV6-4 to TRBJ2-1; D perhaps matches TRBD2 (5 bases). Trimming took off 6 bases at V and 6 bases at J, with 12 bases between the two ends. This CDR3 comprises 13 residues. CDR1 MRHNA and CDR2 SNTAGT come from the germline V gene. The CDR3 DNA sequence: TGTGCCAGCAGCCAGGAGGAGAGCAATGAGCAGTTCTTC. This gives the protein CASSQEESNEQFF.

The genes are TRBV4-1 and TRBJ1-2; no clear D gene. The V and J ends lost 3 bases and 4 bases respectively, with 18 bases between them. CDR1 is MGHRA and CDR2 is YSYEKL in the germline V gene. CDR3 length: 16 amino acids. CDR3 bases: TGCGCCAGCAGCCACCTGTCCGGCGGGGATCTCTATGGCTACACCTTC. Translation gives CASSHLSGGDLYGYTF.

The chain joins TRBV7-9 to TRBJ2-5, with D perhaps being TRBD1 or TRBD2 (5 bases each). V was clipped by 5 bases and J by 4 bases, with 14 bases between them. The CDR3 consists of 14 residues. Per germline, CDR1 SEHNR and CDR2 FQNEAQ (reference sequence). The CDR3 loop reads CASSRYRDGETQYF. CDR3 nucleotide sequence: TGTGCCAGCAGCCGATACCGGGACGGAGAGACCCAGTACTTC.

This clone was detected once. This chain uses TRBV11-2 with TRBJ2-2; 7 bases map to TRBD2. There are 16 residues in the CDR3. Germline loops: CDR1 SGHAT, CDR2 FQNNGV. V lost 5 bases, J lost 5 bases, and 11 bases stayed unmatched. CDR3 region: CASSTRLAAGTGELFF. DNA of the CDR3: TGTGCCAGCAGCACACGCCTAGCGGCCGGTACCGGGGAGCTGTTTTTT.

The chain couples TRBV19 to TRBJ2-1; a weak D match, TRBD1 (5 bases). The CDR3 has 14 amino acids. CDR1 LNHDA and CDR2 SQIVND come from the germline V gene (reference sequence). V lost 5 bases and J lost 0, with 8 bases in between. Written as DNA, the CDR3 is TGTGCCAGTAGTTCAGGGTACTCCTACAATGAGCAGTTCTTC. Its protein is CASSSGYSYNEQFF. The full variable domain, in which reference TRBV19 and TRBJ2-1 provide the parts outside the CDR3, is DGGITQSPKYLFRKEGQNVTLSCEQNLNHDAMYWYRQDPGQGLRLIYYSQIVNDFQKGDIAEGYSVSREKKESFPLTVTSAQKNPTAFYLCASSSGYSYNEQFFGPGTRLTVL.

This chain joins TRBV5-1 and TRBJ1-4, with a weak D call TRBD1 (5 bases). The CDR3 spans 15 residues. Germline values: CDR1 SGHRS, CDR2 YFSETQ. V shed 1 base and J shed 7 bases, with 14 bases lying between them. DNA of the CDR3: TGCGCCAGCAGCTTGAGGGACGTCAACGGTGAAAAACTGTTTTTT. Protein product: CASSLRDVNGEKLFF. Looking up the rest from reference TRBV5-1 and TRBJ1-4 gives the full variable domain: KAGVTQTPRYLIKTRGQQVTLSCSPISGHRSVSWYQQTPGQGLQFLFEYFSETQRNKGNFPGRFSGRQFSNSRSEMNVSTLELGDSALYLCASSLRDVNGEKLFFGSGTQLSVL.

The gene calls are TRBV5-5 and TRBJ2-3; the match to TRBD1 covers 8 bases. The CDR3 contains 16 residues. Germline V lookup: CDR1 SGHKS, CDR2 YYEKEE (reference sequence). J lost 6 bases, V lost 0 bases, and 9 bases had no gene match. The CDR3 region has the DNA TGTGCCAGCAGCTTGGTGACGGGACAGGCGTGGGATACGCAGTATTTT. Translated, it gives CASSLVTGQAWDTQYF.

This chain connects TRBV11-2 to TRBJ1-1; D not resolved. Trimming pared 3 bases from V and 3 bases from J, leaving 8 bases between. CDR1 and CDR2 from the germline V gene are SGHAT and FQNNGV. This CDR3 has 13 amino acids. CDR3 loop: CASSFQRDTEAFF. CDR3 nucleotides: TGTGCCAGCAGCTTTCAGAGGGACACTGAAGCTTTCTTT.